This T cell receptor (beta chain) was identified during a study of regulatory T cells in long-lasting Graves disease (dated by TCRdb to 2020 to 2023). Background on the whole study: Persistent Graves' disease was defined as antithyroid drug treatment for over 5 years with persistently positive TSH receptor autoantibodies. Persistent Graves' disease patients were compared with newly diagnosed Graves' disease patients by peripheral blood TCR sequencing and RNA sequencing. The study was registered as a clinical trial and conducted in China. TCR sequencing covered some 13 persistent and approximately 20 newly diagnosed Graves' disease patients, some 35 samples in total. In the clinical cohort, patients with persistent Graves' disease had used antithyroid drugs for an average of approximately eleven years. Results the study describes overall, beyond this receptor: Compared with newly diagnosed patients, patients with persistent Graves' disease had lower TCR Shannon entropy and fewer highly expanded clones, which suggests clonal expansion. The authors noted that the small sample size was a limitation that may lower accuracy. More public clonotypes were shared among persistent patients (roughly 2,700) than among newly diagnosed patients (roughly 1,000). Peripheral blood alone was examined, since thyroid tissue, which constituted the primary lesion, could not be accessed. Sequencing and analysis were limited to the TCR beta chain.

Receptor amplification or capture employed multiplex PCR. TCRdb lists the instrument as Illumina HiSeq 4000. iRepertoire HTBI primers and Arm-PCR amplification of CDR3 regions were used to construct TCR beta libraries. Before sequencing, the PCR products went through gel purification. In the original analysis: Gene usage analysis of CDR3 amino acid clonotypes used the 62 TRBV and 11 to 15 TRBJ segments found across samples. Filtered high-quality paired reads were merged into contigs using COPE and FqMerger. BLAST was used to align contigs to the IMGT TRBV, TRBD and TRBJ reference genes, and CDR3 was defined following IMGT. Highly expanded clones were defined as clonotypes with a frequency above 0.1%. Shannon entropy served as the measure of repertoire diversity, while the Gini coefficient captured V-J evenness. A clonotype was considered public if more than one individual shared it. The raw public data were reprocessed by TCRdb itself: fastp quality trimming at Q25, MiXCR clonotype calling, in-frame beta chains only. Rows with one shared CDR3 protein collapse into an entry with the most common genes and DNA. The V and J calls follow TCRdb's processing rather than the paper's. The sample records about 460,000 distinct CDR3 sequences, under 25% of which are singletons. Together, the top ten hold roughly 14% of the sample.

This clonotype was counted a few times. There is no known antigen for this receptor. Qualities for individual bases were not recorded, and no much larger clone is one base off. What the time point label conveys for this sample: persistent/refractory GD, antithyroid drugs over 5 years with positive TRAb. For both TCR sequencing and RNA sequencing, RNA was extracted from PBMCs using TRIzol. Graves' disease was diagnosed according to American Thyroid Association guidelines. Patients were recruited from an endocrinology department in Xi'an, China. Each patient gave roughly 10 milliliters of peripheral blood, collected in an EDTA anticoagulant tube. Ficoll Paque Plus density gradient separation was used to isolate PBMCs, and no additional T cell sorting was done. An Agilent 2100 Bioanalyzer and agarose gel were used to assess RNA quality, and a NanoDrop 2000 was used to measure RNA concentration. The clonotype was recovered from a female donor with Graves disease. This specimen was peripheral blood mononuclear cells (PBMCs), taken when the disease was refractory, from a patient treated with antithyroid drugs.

In nucleotide form, the sequence is TGTGCCAGCAGTAGACTAGCGTACACCGGGGAGCTGTTTTTT. Its product reads: CASSRLAYTGELFF. The rearranged segments are TRBV6-1 and TRBJ2-2; 8 bases in the junction line up with TRBD2. The CDR3 contains 14 residues, cysteine and phenylalanine counted. This entry keeps only the CDR3 DNA: 42 bases, framed from base 1. Taken from the germline V gene, the CDR1 and CDR2 loops are MNHNS and SASEGT. Trimming leaves V shorter by 5 bases and J shorter by 3 bases, with the junction holding 2 bases beyond the gene matches.